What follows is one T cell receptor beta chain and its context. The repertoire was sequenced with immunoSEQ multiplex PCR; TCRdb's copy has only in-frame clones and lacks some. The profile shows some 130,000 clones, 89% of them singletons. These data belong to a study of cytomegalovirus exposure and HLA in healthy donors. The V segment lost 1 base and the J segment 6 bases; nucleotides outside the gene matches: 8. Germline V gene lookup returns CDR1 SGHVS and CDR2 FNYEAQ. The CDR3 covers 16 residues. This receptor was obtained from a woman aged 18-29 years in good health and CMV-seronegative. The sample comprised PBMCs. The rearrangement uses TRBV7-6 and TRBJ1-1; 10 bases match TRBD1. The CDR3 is CASSLGQGAASSEAFF. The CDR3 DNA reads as TGTGCCAGCAGCTTAGGACAGGGGGCTGCAAGTTCTGAAGCTTTCTTT.